The T cell receptor beta chain described here comes from a study of OX40 agonist ivuxolimab in advanced cancers. Study information: The dose-escalation cohort was around 83% male, with a mean age of around 54 years, ranging roughly 20 to 90. Study conclusions and caveats: Fewer expanded clones were found on average in CD4+ than in CD8+ T cells.

On this clone: The antigen is unknown.

Baseline, cycle 4 day 1, and cycle 7 day 1 were the blood sampling points. The CDR3 sequence is 18 residues long. Deletions cut 1 base from V and 2 bases from J, with 18 bases between. Germline CDR1 is SGHTA and CDR2 is FQGNSA. The table came from immunoSEQ multiplex PCR; TCRdb's copy has only in-frame clones and leaves some out. There are 80,000 to 100,000 clones in the sample; around nine tenths occur only once, and 0.82% lies in the top ten. This receptor was identified in an adult with an advanced solid tumor such as melanoma, head and neck, liver or kidney cancer. The chain couples TRBV7-2 to TRBJ1-5, with TRBD1 as a possible D gene (6 bases). Sequenced here: CD4+ or CD8+ T cells sorted from blood, sampled in a trial of the OX40 agonist ivuxolimab. The CDR3 sequence: CASSLEGRGRLGNQPQHF. The DNA for the CDR3 is TGTGCCAGCAGCTTAGAGGGGCGGGGGCGCCTAGGCAATCAGCCCCAGCATTTT. Filled out from reference TRBV7-2 and TRBJ1-5, the complete variable domain reads GAGVSQSPSNKVTEKGKDVELRCDPISGHTALYWYRQSLGQGLEFLIYFQGNSAPDKSGLPSDRFSAERTGGSVSTLTIQRTQQEDSAVYLCASSLEGRGRLGNQPQHFGDGTRLSIL.